The clone carrying this TCR beta chain appeared a few times. The data were taken from a study of human T cells and chemical hapten exposure. Germline CDR1 and CDR2: SGHRS and YFSETQ. The CDR3 is made up of 13 amino acids. The V end was cut by 5 bases, the J end by 5 bases, with 11 bases between. The time point was: pre-sensitization, week 0. The treatment: therapeutic diphenylcyclopropenone sensitization with weekly scalp DPC. People who gave samples had alopecia, were 18 to 70 years old, and were suitable for DPC. Each cDNA molecule in the library carried unique molecular identifiers. Original processing notes: TCRs per sample had a median of approximately 88,000 and ranged from roughly 20,000 to 690,600. TCRdb redid the calling of the RACE reads with MiXCR, one entry per CDR3 protein. Clone size and V and J calls follow TCRdb, not the original study. The repertoire holds tens of thousands of distinct CDR3 sequences, with more than 8% as singletons.

V usage is TRBV5-1 and J usage is TRBJ2-1; unclear D gene. The source material was whole blood, sampled in connection with sensitization to the hapten diphenylcyclopropenone (DPC). The TCR was taken from a man aged 40-49 years with alopecia areata. Some clones in this sample may be carry-over from other donors' samples. CDR3 bases: TGCGCCAGCAGTACGGGCAGAAACAATGAGCAGTTCTTC. It translates to CASSTGRNNEQFF.